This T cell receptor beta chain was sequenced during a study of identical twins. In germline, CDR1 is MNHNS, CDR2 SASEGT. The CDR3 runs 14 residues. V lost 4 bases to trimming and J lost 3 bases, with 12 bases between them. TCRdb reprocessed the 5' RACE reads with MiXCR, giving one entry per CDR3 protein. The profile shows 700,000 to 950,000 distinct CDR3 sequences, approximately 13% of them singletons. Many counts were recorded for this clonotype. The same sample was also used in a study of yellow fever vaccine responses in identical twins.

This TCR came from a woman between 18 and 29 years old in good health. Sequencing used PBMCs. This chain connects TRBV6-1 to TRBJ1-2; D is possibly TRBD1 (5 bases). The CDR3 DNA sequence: TGTGCCAGCAGTGTGAGGGGCGCGGACTATGGCTACACCTTC. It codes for CASSVRGADYGYTF.